The following is a T cell receptor beta chain sequence with its context. Sequencing was performed with immunoSEQ multiplex PCR; in TCRdb, only in-frame clones are kept and a portion is missing. The data show some 2,500,000 clones, 80% to 95% seen once. The source of the sample is a study of shared clonotypes between healthy human individuals. V was clipped by 4 bases and J by 0 bases; unmatched bases: 7. CDR1 SGHTA and CDR2 FQGTGA come from the germline V gene. This CDR3 is built from 17 residues. The receptor was isolated from a man in his late teens or twenties in good health. Some clones in this sample may be carry-over from other donors' samples. Material: naive CD4+ T cells from PBMCs. The subset is: CD45RA+ positively selected. V gene TRBV7-3 combines with J gene TRBJ2-1; 9 nucleotides line up with TRBD1. The CDR3 protein is CASSSTGQGSSYNEQFF. DNA of the CDR3: TGTGCCAGCAGCTCCACGGGACAGGGTTCCTCCTACAATGAGCAGTTCTTC.